The clone carrying this T cell receptor beta chain was seen only once. Its target is unknown. This entry belongs to a study of T cell responses to AZD1222 COVID-19 vaccine. Study results and limitations: Breadth and depth of Spike-specific TCRs rose after two AZD1222 doses. The study found vaccine-associated CD4 TCRs spanning spike, dominant at 160-218 and 743-854. Females made up more of the donors, who were largely white British, and clonal diversity may have come out too low.

The V gene's germline CDR1 is MNHEY and CDR2 SMNVEV (reference sequence). The CDR3 totals 16 residues. The V end lost 6 bases, the J end lost 0 bases, and 17 bases lay between the germline ends. The table came from immunoSEQ multiplex PCR; TCRdb's copy has only in-frame clones and leaves some out. Here the sample spans about 61,000 clones, around 81% being singletons. The source material was peripheral blood, sampled 28 days after the second AZD1222 dose. The clonotype was recovered from an adult who received the AZD1222 COVID-19 vaccine. This chain connects TRBV27 to TRBJ1-2; a weak D match, TRBD1 (5 bases). The CDR3 here is CASRADRWGSNYGYTF. CDR3 nucleotides: TGTGCCAGCAGGGCCGACAGATGGGGCTCTAACTATGGCTACACCTTC.